This TCR beta chain was recovered during a study of cytomegalovirus exposure and HLA in healthy donors. Findings of the study overall: According to an earlier analysis, most TCR beta V segments yielded productive rearrangements about 90% or about 30% of the time. In a later analysis, most CMV-associated TCR beta chains appeared HLA-restricted.

The PCR was carried out with 60 Vbeta primers and 13 Jbeta primers. TCRdb's table, derived via immunoSEQ multiplex PCR, lists solely in-frame clones and lacks some. The sample contains roughly 70,000 clones, just under 75% of which appear only once. The V end was cut by 8 bases, the J end by 3 bases, with 16 bases between. Looked up from germline, CDR1 is MNHNS and CDR2 is SASEGT. CDR3 size: 15 residues. With respect to this clone: Antigen: not known.

The rearrangement links TRBV6-1 to TRBJ2-2, with D possibly being TRBD1 (6 bases). This TCR derives from a human donor in good health. Specimen: PBMCs. The CDR3 loop is CASPVGAGDTGELFF. CDR3 nucleotides: TGTGCCAGCCCAGTAGGGGCAGGGGACACCGGGGAGCTGTTTTTT.